The 27 T cell receptor beta chains below come from one sample, sequenced in a study of PD-1 blockade in classical Hodgkin lymphoma. Clones were read by immunoSEQ multiplex PCR, and TCRdb kept only the in-frame ones, dropping some. The sample lists approximately 61,000 clones, roughly nine tenths occurring once. Exposure to brentuximab vedotin varied, and each patient had relapsed following autologous stem cell transplantation. Sequenced here: peripheral blood mononuclear cells (PBMCs), sampled at baseline. These receptors were taken from a human donor with classical Hodgkin lymphoma.

The genes are TRBV13 and TRBJ2-7; no firm D call. The ends were cut back, 5 bases at V and 6 bases at J, with 17 bases in the middle. The CDR3 runs to 14 residues. Germline loops: CDR1 PRHDT, CDR2 FYEKMQ (reference sequence). CDR3 residues: CASSPDGLPGEQYF. DNA for the CDR3: TGTGCCAGCAGCCCGGACGGATTACCTGGCGAGCAGTACTTC.

J is TRBJ2-2 and V is TRBV15; D is possibly TRBD1 (6 bases). Trimming left V 0 bases short and J 5 bases short, with 22 bases between. From germline, CDR1 is LNHNV and CDR2 YYDKDF (reference sequence). This CDR3 comprises 19 residues. The CDR3 reads CATSREWWAGAGETGELFF. CDR3 nucleotides: TGTGCCACCAGCAGAGAGTGGTGGGCAGGGGCAGGGGAGACCGGGGAGCTGTTTTTT.

The chain uses TRBV7-6 and TRBJ2-5, with D unresolved. Trimming cost V 3 bases and J 0 bases, with 11 bases left between them. Germline CDR1 reads SGHVS; CDR2 reads FNYEAQ. CDR3 size: 15 residues. CDR3: CASSFQPENQETQYF. DNA of the CDR3: TGTGCCAGCAGCTTCCAGCCTGAAAACCAAGAGACCCAGTACTTC.

The rearrangement links TRBV7-9 to TRBJ2-1; TRBD2 matches 8 bases. The CDR3 is 16 amino acids. V dropped 1 base and J dropped 2; count of bases not matched to a gene: 4. Germline V lookup: CDR1 SEHNR, CDR2 FQNEAQ (reference sequence). The CDR3 here is CASSLDRGGPYNEQFF. The CDR3 DNA reads as TGTGCCAGCAGCTTAGATCGGGGGGGCCCCTACAATGAGCAGTTCTTC. Full variable domain (missing parts from reference TRBV7-9 and TRBJ2-1): DTGVSQNPRHKITKRGQNVTFRCDPISEHNRLYWYRQTLGQGPEFLTYFQNEAQLEKSRLLSDRFSAERPKGSFSTLEIQRTEQGDSAMYLCASSLDRGGPYNEQFFGPGTRLTVL.

This clone was recorded only once. The chain carries TRBV18 and TRBJ1-4; weak D call: TRBD1 (5 bases). The length of the CDR3 is 14 residues. Germline V lookup: CDR1 KGHSH, CDR2 LQKENI. Deletions cut 0 bases from V and 8 bases from J, with 10 bases between. The CDR3 DNA sequence: TGTGCCAGCTCACCACCGTCGGGGCGGGAAAAACTGTTTTTT. It specifies CASSPPSGREKLFF.

V usage is TRBV19 and J usage is TRBJ1-5, with 7 bases matching TRBD1. V lost 5 bases and J lost 4; bases outside the gene matches: 8. Germline values: CDR1 LNHDA, CDR2 SQIVND (reference sequence). The CDR3 has 15 amino acids. The DNA of the CDR3 is TGTGCCAGTAGTGCGACGGACAGGTCAAATCAGCCCCAGCATTTT. Translation: CASSATDRSNQPQHF.

The V gene is TRBV10-2, the J gene TRBJ1-6, with D uncertain. The CDR3 sequence is 14 residues long. Looked up from germline, CDR1 is WSHSY and CDR2 is SAAADI. Trimming removed 2 bases at V and 8 bases at J, with 10 bases between. This chain's CDR3 is CASSEGVGDSPLHF. The CDR3 DNA reads as TGCGCCAGCAGTGAGGGGGTAGGTGATTCACCCCTCCACTTT.

The V gene is TRBV19, the J gene TRBJ1-5; TRBD1 might be the D (5 bases). The CDR3 is 16 residues long. Germline lookup yields CDR1 LNHDA and CDR2 SQIVND (reference sequence). Trimming shortened V by 0 bases and J by 3 bases, and 12 bases separated the two germline ends. The CDR3 DNA is TGTGCCAGTAGTATAGATTCCGACAGTTACAATCAGCCCCAGCATTTT. It translates to CASSIDSDSYNQPQHF.

The CDR3 loop reads CASSIRRLAGGPETQYF. The CDR3, as DNA: TGTGCCAGTAGTATAAGGAGACTAGCGGGGGGGCCAGAGACCCAGTACTTC. V usage is TRBV19 and J usage is TRBJ2-5, with TRBD2 matching over 14 bases. The CDR3 covers 17 residues. Losses at the gene ends were 2 bases for V and 4 bases for J; bases not matched to a gene: 6. From germline, CDR1 is LNHDA and CDR2 SQIVND (reference sequence).

In its sample, this clone was seen once. The chain has TRBV19 and TRBJ2-6; maybe TRBD1 (6 bases). Trimming took 3 bases from V and 1 from J, leaving 7 bases between them. CDR1 and CDR2 (germline): LNHDA, SQIVND (reference sequence). The CDR3 runs to 15 residues. The chain's CDR3 is CASSIDRSGANVLTF. The CDR3 DNA sequence: TGTGCCAGTAGTATTGACAGGTCTGGGGCCAACGTCCTGACTTTC.

The V call is TRBV5-1, the J call TRBJ1-3; TRBD1 aligns across 9 bases. The length of the CDR3 is 19 residues. CDR1 is SGHRS and CDR2 is YFSETQ in the germline V gene. V was pared by 4 bases and J by 0 bases, with 14 bases of the junction left unmatched. In DNA form, the CDR3 reads TGCGCCAGCAGCCTGAACCATGGGACAGGGCCTAACTCTGGAAACACCATATATTTT. Encoded protein: CASSLNHGTGPNSGNTIYF.

The chain couples TRBV18 to TRBJ2-2, with 10 bases fitting TRBD2. CDR1 is KGHSH, CDR2 LQKENI, per germline. This CDR3 contains 17 residues. V lost 5 bases and J lost 1; bases outside the gene matches: 7. The DNA for the CDR3 is TGTGCCAGCTCAAAGAGTAGCGGGGGGCTGAACACCGGGGAGCTGTTTTTT. Its protein product is CASSKSSGGLNTGELFF.

The CDR3 region has the DNA TGTGCCAGCAGCTCCCGATTATCTCCGAGACTGCCCGGCTACGAGCAGTACTTC. Amino acid sequence: CASSSRLSPRLPGYEQYF. The rearrangement links TRBV7-2 to TRBJ2-7; no clear D. Between the trimmed V and J ends, which lost 4 bases and 3 bases, there was a span of 25 bases. Per germline, CDR1 SGHTA and CDR2 FQGNSA. CDR3 size: 18 residues.

This chain joins TRBV28 and TRBJ1-2; 8 positions match TRBD1. There are 14 residues in the CDR3. The V segment lost 6 bases and the J segment 8 bases; nucleotides outside the gene matches: 11. In germline, CDR1 is MDHEN, CDR2 SYDVKM. CDR3 protein: CASSVPGQDPGYTF. In DNA form, the CDR3 reads TGTGCCAGCAGCGTTCCGGGACAGGATCCCGGCTACACCTTC.

The CDR3 nucleotides are TGTGCCAGTAGTCCCGGGTACTATGGCTACACCTTC. Its protein is CASSPGYYGYTF. The chain uses TRBV19 and TRBJ1-2; D gene unclear. This CDR3 spans 12 amino acids. CDR1 and CDR2 (germline): LNHDA, SQIVND (reference sequence). Trimming left V 5 bases short and J 3 bases short, with 7 bases between.

The J gene is TRBJ1-6, the V gene TRBV19, with 7 bases matching TRBD1. Per the germline V gene, CDR1 is LNHDA and CDR2 is SQIVND (reference sequence). CDR3 length: 11 amino acids. J was trimmed by 18 bases and V by 10 bases; bases with no gene match: 12. CDR3 nucleotides: TGTGCCACCATCCAGGGGGACATGTCCCACTTT. Its translation is CATIQGDMSHF. Full variable domain (remainder filled in from reference TRBV19 and TRBJ1-6): DGGITQSPKYLFRKEGQNVTLSCEQNLNHDAMYWYRQDPGQGLRLIYYSQIVNDFQKGDIAEGYSVSREKKESFPLTVTSAQKNPTAFYLCATIQGDMSHFGNGTRLTVT.

The gene calls are TRBV2 and TRBJ1-1; D gene unclear. The length of the CDR3 is 11 residues. V was trimmed by 8 bases and J by 3 bases, leaving 7 bases between them. Germline CDR1 reads SNHLY; CDR2 reads FYNNEI. CDR3 in amino acids: CASFSYTEAFF. CDR3 in DNA: TGTGCCAGCTTCTCTTACACTGAAGCTTTCTTT. Together with reference TRBV2 and TRBJ1-1, the CDR3 gives the full variable domain: EPEVTQTPSHQVTQMGQEVILRCVPISNHLYFYWYRQILGQKVEFLVSFYNNEISEKSEIFDDQFSVERPDGSNFTLKIRSTKLEDSAMYFCASFSYTEAFFGQGTRLTVV.

This chain joins TRBV7-6 and TRBJ2-7; 7 positions agree with TRBD1. The germline V gene has CDR1 SGHVS and CDR2 FNYEAQ. The V and J ends lost 1 base and 4 bases, in that order; junction bases with no gene match: 1. CDR3 length: 13 residues. The chain's CDR3 is CASSLGTGYEQYF. The CDR3 nucleotides read TGTGCCAGCAGCTTAGGGACAGGTTACGAGCAGTACTTC.

The V call is TRBV7-8, the J call TRBJ2-2, with TRBD2 as a possible D gene (6 bases). The germline gives CDR1 SGHVS, CDR2 FQNEAQ. The V and J ends lost 7 bases and 0 bases respectively, with 12 bases between them. The length of the CDR3 is 15 residues. The CDR3 is CASNVGGANTGELFF. For the CDR3, the DNA is TGTGCCAGCAACGTCGGCGGGGCGAACACCGGGGAGCTGTTTTTT.

The chain recombines TRBV4-1 with TRBJ1-1; TRBD1 is a possible D gene (5 bases). Germline CDR1 and CDR2: MGHRA and YSYEKL. The CDR3 is 13 amino acids. Between the trimmed V and J ends, which lost 7 bases and 10 bases, there was a span of 19 bases. CDR3 in amino acids: CASMVVPGARAFF. As DNA, the CDR3 is TGCGCCAGCATGGTGGTCCCCGGGGCAAGAGCTTTCTTT.

The genes are TRBV10-3 and TRBJ1-2, with 7 nucleotides matching TRBD1. Germline CDR1 ENHRY, CDR2 SYGVKD. The CDR3 extends over 12 amino acids. The V gene end was trimmed by 6 bases and the J gene end by 4 bases; junction bases not matched to a gene: 2. CDR3 sequence: CAIRGQFYGYTF. The CDR3 DNA follows: TGTGCCATCAGGGGACAGTTCTATGGCTACACCTTC.

The chain recombines TRBV19 with TRBJ1-5; tentatively, D is TRBD1 (6 bases). Germline assignment: CDR1 LNHDA and CDR2 SQIVND (reference sequence). This CDR3 region has 14 residues. The V and J ends lost 7 bases and 2 bases respectively, with 12 bases between them. The CDR3 here is CASTPQGGNQPQHF. In DNA, the CDR3 is TGTGCCAGTACCCCACAGGGCGGCAATCAGCCCCAGCATTTT. Combining the CDR3 with reference TRBV19 and TRBJ1-5 gives the whole variable domain DGGITQSPKYLFRKEGQNVTLSCEQNLNHDAMYWYRQDPGQGLRLIYYSQIVNDFQKGDIAEGYSVSREKKESFPLTVTSAQKNPTAFYLCASTPQGGNQPQHFGDGTRLSIL.

V usage is TRBV10-3 and J usage is TRBJ1-1; D gene unclear. Trimming pared 6 bases from V and 0 bases from J, leaving 11 bases between. This CDR3 comprises 14 residues. Germline V lookup: CDR1 ENHRY, CDR2 SYGVKD. CDR3 in DNA: TGTGCCATCAGAGAAGGATCACTGAACACTGAAGCTTTCTTT. Translating gives CAIREGSLNTEAFF.

The rearrangement links TRBV5-4 to TRBJ2-1, with D unresolved. This CDR3 spans 13 amino acids. Germline V gene data show CDR1 as SGHNT and CDR2 as YYREEE (reference sequence). The germline V and J ends were trimmed by 2 bases and 9 bases, with 12 bases remaining between them. The CDR3 sequence: CASSFEWRGEQFF. In nucleotides, the CDR3 is TGTGCCAGCAGCTTTGAGTGGCGAGGTGAGCAGTTCTTC.

The chain uses TRBV7-2 and TRBJ2-5; TRBD2 aligns across 8 bases. Germline CDR1 is SGHTA and CDR2 is FQGNSA. The CDR3 totals 15 residues. Germline trimming cut 5 bases from V and 4 bases from J; bases unmatched to any gene: 9. The CDR3 is CASSPSGGALETQYF. In DNA, the CDR3 is TGTGCCAGCAGCCCATCCGGGGGGGCCCTAGAGACCCAGTACTTC.

This clone came up once. The chain couples TRBV18 to TRBJ2-3; D call uncertain. The CDR3 contains 15 residues. V was trimmed by 3 bases and J by 6 bases, leaving 16 bases between them. Germline values: CDR1 KGHSH, CDR2 LQKENI. DNA of the CDR3: TGTGCCAGCTCACCTCACCGAGATGGTCTGGATACGCAGTATTTT. Translated, it gives CASSPHRDGLDTQYF.

A single count supports this clone. The chain recombines TRBV14 with TRBJ1-1; D not certain. CDR3 size: 17 residues. Germline-derived CDR1 and CDR2 are SGHDN and FVKESK. With 0 bases removed from V and 5 bases from J, the gap between germline ends came to 19 bases. Here the CDR3 DNA reads TGTGCCAGCAGCCAAGATCTCTCAGAGCCGGGTGGGACTGAAGCTTTCTTT. As protein: CASSQDLSEPGGTEAFF. The entire variable domain, with the rest obtained from reference TRBV14 and TRBJ1-1, is as follows: EAGVTQFPSHSVIEKGQTVTLRCDPISGHDNLYWYRRVMGKEIKFLLHFVKESKQDESGMPNNRFLAERTGGTYSTLKVQPAELEDSGVYFCASSQDLSEPGGTEAFFGQGTRLTVV.